The clone carrying this T cell receptor beta chain was counted many times. The sample belongs to a study of Graves' ophthalmopathy and Graves' hyperthyroidism. Amplified material comprised TCR beta CDR3 regions derived from RNA transcripts. HTBI primers served in a first-round RT-PCR, which a second-round multiplex PCR followed. MiXCR, applied by TCRdb to the multiplex PCR reads, yields one record per CDR3 protein. The table records just over 600,000 distinct CDR3 sequences, approximately 21% of them present only once. V lost 4 bases and J 0 bases, leaving 16 bases between the germline ends. This CDR3 has 16 amino acids. Germline V CDR1 and CDR2: SQVTM, ANQGSEA.

This TCR derives from a woman aged 18 to 35 with stable Graves' hyperthyroidism. Some clones in this sample may be carry-over from other donors' samples. The sequenced sample was peripheral blood. The chain couples TRBV29-1 to TRBJ1-5; TRBD1 is a possible D gene (5 bases). The CDR3 loop reads CSVAGVGGNSNQPQHF. The CDR3 coding sequence is TGCAGCGTTGCAGGAGTGGGGGGGAATAGCAATCAGCCCCAGCATTTT.